A selection of T cell receptor beta chains follows, all from one sample in a study of OX40 agonist ivuxolimab in advanced cancers. Data came from immunoSEQ multiplex PCR; TCRdb stores just in-frame clones and leaves some out. Among approximately 56,000 clones listed, 80% to 90% were seen once. The sample was CD4+ or CD8+ T cells sorted from blood, taken in a trial of the OX40 agonist ivuxolimab. The origin of the receptors is an adult with an advanced solid tumor such as melanoma, head and neck, liver or kidney cancer. Each CDR3 is given with its conserved first and last residue. The order of the fields is CDR3 length, V gene, D gene, clone size, J gene, CDR3 protein, CDR3 DNA. A D gene is named only where the DNA matches it firmly. The size of a clone is reported for some rows only, either as once, few or many, or as a class for expanded clones.

13	TRBV19	-	-	TRBJ2-7	CASSAEAVYEQYF	TGTGCCAGTAGTGCGGAAGCCGTCTACGAGCAGTACTTC
15	TRBV7-9	-	-	TRBJ1-4	CASSLIRDHPGELFF	TGTGCCAGCAGCCTAATCCGGGACCATCCTGGCGAACTGTTTTTT
17	TRBV6-1	-	once	TRBJ2-6	CASSVFTLGSGANVLTF	TGTGCCAGCAGTGTTTTCACCTTGGGTAGTGGGGCCAACGTCCTGACTTTC
13	TRBV2	-	-	TRBJ1-5	CASSPGGNQPQHF	TGTGCCAGCAGCCCCGGGGGCAATCAGCCCCAGCATTTT
16	TRBV7-3	TRBD2	-	TRBJ2-1	CASSLTSTSGYNEQFF	TGTGCCAGCAGCTTAACGTCCACTAGCGGATACAATGAGCAGTTCTTC
15	TRBV5-1	-	-	TRBJ2-7	CASSSTLTVAYEQYF	TGCGCCAGCAGCTCGACCCTGACAGTGGCCTACGAGCAGTACTTC
14	TRBV5-4	-	-	TRBJ1-1	CASSLGGRNTEAFF	TGTGCCAGCAGCTTGGGGGGGAGGAACACTGAAGCTTTCTTT
15	TRBV27	-	-	TRBJ1-1	CASSLRGDADTEAFF	TGTGCCAGCAGTTTAAGGGGGGATGCGGACACTGAAGCTTTCTTT
14	TRBV21-1	-	-	TRBJ1-5	CASSAQEYNQPQHF	TGTGCCAGCAGTGCCCAGGAGTACAATCAGCCCCAGCATTTT
16	TRBV6-5	TRBD1	-	TRBJ1-2	CASSSPGQGQNYGYTF	TGTGCCAGCAGTTCCCCGGGACAGGGTCAAAACTATGGCTACACCTTC
13	TRBV2	TRBD1	-	TRBJ1-2	CASVTGPAYGYTF	TGTGCCAGCGTGACAGGGCCAGCCTATGGCTACACCTTC
13	TRBV9	-	-	TRBJ1-1	CASSVRANTEAFF	TGTGCCAGCAGCGTAAGGGCTAACACTGAAGCTTTCTTT
13	TRBV6-1	-	-	TRBJ2-5	CASTLWGKETQYF	TGTGCCAGCACCCTTTGGGGGAAAGAGACCCAGTACTTC
15	TRBV27	TRBD2	-	TRBJ2-1	CASKMGGVGYNEQFF	TGTGCCAGCAAGATGGGGGGGGTGGGGTACAATGAGCAGTTCTTC
15	TRBV9	TRBD1	-	TRBJ2-3	CASSPPGQGADTQYF	TGTGCCAGCAGCCCCCCGGGACAGGGGGCAGATACGCAGTATTTT
14	TRBV6-5	-	-	TRBJ1-6	CASSFNSYNSPLHF	TGTGCCAGCAGTTTTAACTCCTATAATTCACCCCTCCACTTT
15	TRBV5-1	-	-	TRBJ2-1	CASSLGDTGANEQFF	TGCGCCAGCAGCTTGGGGGACACCGGGGCCAATGAGCAGTTCTTC
14	TRBV19	TRBD2	once	TRBJ2-1	CASSEGLAGGPELF	TGTGCCAGTAGTGAGGGACTAGCGGGGGGACCTGAGCTCTTC
14	TRBV10-1	TRBD2	-	TRBJ2-1	CASGLAGEYNEQFF	TGCGCCAGCGGACTAGCGGGGGAGTACAATGAGCAGTTCTTC
15	TRBV7-3	TRBD1	-	TRBJ1-6	CASSTLGQYNSPLHF	TGTGCCAGCAGCACCCTGGGACAGTATAATTCACCCCTCCACTTT
15	TRBV5-1	-	once	TRBJ1-1	CASSLVREFGTEAFF	TGCGCCAGCAGCTTGGTAAGGGAATTCGGCACTGAAGCTTTCTTT
16	TRBV7-8	TRBD2	-	TRBJ2-1	CASSLVGTSGYNEQFF	TGTGCCAGCAGCTTAGTGGGGACTAGCGGATACAATGAGCAGTTCTTC
17	TRBV12-5	-	few	TRBJ1-4	CASGPGAGAATNEKLFF	TGTGCTAGTGGACCCGGCGCCGGGGCAGCAACTAATGAAAAACTGTTTTTT
12	TRBV2	-	-	TRBJ2-3	CASSGSSDTQYF	TGTGCCAGCAGTGGCAGCTCAGATACGCAGTATTTT
17	TRBV10-3	-	-	TRBJ2-5	CAISESSQGGGGETQYF	TGTGCCATCAGTGAGTCTTCCCAGGGGGGAGGAGGAGAGACCCAGTACTTC
11	TRBV18	-	-	TRBJ2-3	CASSPEDTQYF	TGTGCCAGCTCCCCGGAAGATACGCAGTATTTT
14	TRBV19	-	-	TRBJ1-3	CASNGWGLGNTIYF	TGTGCCAGTAACGGGTGGGGTTTGGGAAACACCATATATTTT
14	TRBV19	-	-	TRBJ1-2	CASIASGTYYGYTF	TGTGCCAGTATCGCGTCAGGAACCTACTATGGCTACACCTTC
14	TRBV7-9	-	-	TRBJ2-3	CASSLDGGTDTQYF	TGTGCCAGCAGCTTAGATGGGGGAACAGATACGCAGTATTTT
14	TRBV10-2	-	-	TRBJ2-7	CASRDLRVSYEQYF	TGCGCCAGCCGGGACCTTAGGGTCTCCTACGAGCAGTACTTC
17	TRBV19	-	-	TRBJ1-1	CASSLPTAAVVATEAFF	TGTGCCAGTAGTCTTCCGACAGCAGCGGTCGTGGCGACTGAAGCTTTCTTT
14	TRBV6-1	-	-	TRBJ1-4	CASTPTGTNEKLFF	TGTGCCAGCACTCCCACCGGGACAAACGAAAAACTGTTTTTT
15	TRBV27	-	-	TRBJ1-3	CASSLSGESGNTIYF	TGTGCCAGCAGTTTATCGGGGGAATCTGGAAACACCATATATTTT
14	TRBV9	TRBD1	-	TRBJ1-2	CASSDTDRGYGYTF	TGTGCCAGCAGCGACACCGACAGGGGCTATGGCTACACCTTC
11	TRBV6-5	-	once	TRBJ2-7	CASKFLSEQYF	TGTGCCAGCAAATTCTTGAGCGAGCAGTACTTC
15	TRBV5-4	-	-	TRBJ2-3	CASSLGGRGKDTQYF	TGTGCCAGCAGCTTAGGTGGCAGGGGAAAAGATACGCAGTATTTT
14	TRBV6-1	-	few	TRBJ1-6	CASSGAPGNSPLHF	TGTGCCAGCAGCGGTGCTCCGGGGAATTCACCCCTCCACTTT
15	TRBV5-6	-	-	TRBJ2-5	CASSLKTKYQETQYF	TGTGCCAGCAGCTTGAAGACCAAGTACCAAGAGACCCAGTACTTC
15	TRBV19	TRBD1	-	TRBJ1-2	CASSISGQGNYGYTF	TGTGCCAGTAGTATAAGCGGACAGGGGAACTATGGCTACACCTTC
16	TRBV6-5	TRBD1	-	TRBJ2-5	CASSYLLTGAGETQYF	TGTGCCAGCAGTTACCTCCTGACAGGGGCTGGAGAGACCCAGTACTTC
16	TRBV13	-	-	TRBJ2-3	CASSFSGLRTLDTQYF	TGTGCCAGCAGCTTCTCGGGACTCAGAACATTAGATACGCAGTATTTT
16	TRBV5-1	TRBD1	-	TRBJ2-2	CASSMGQGGYTGELFF	TGCGCCAGCAGCATGGGACAGGGGGGATACACCGGGGAGCTGTTTTTT
14	TRBV6-1	TRBD1	once	TRBJ1-2	CASTPVTGGVGYTF	TGTGCCAGCACCCCTGTAACAGGGGGAGTCGGCTACACCTTC
12	TRBV9	-	-	TRBJ2-2	CASSRDLVELFF	TGTGCCAGCAGCAGGGACCTGGTGGAGCTGTTTTTT
15	TRBV18	TRBD1	once	TRBJ2-2	CASSLRQGDTGELFF	TGTGCCAGCTCACTACGACAGGGGGACACCGGGGAGCTGTTTTTT
14	TRBV27	-	-	TRBJ1-1	CASSFRGMGTEAFF	TGTGCCAGCAGTTTCCGAGGTATGGGCACTGAAGCTTTCTTT
15	TRBV19	-	once	TRBJ1-6	CASSRLSSYNSPLHF	TGTGCCAGTAGCCGACTGAGCTCCTATAATTCACCCCTCCACTTT
15	TRBV19	-	-	TRBJ1-5	CASSIDGSFNQPQHF	TGTGCCAGTAGTATTGACGGCAGCTTCAATCAGCCCCAGCATTTT
14	TRBV5-1	-	-	TRBJ2-3	CASSLGGGSDTQYF	TGCGCCAGCAGCTTGGGGGGTGGGTCCGATACGCAGTATTTT
13	TRBV13	-	-	TRBJ2-2	CASYLAATGELFF	TGTGCCAGCTATCTAGCTGCCACCGGGGAGCTGTTTTTT
12	TRBV7-2	-	once	TRBJ2-5	CASSSRWETQYF	TGTGCCAGCAGCTCCCGGTGGGAGACCCAGTACTTC
15	TRBV10-2	TRBD2	once	TRBJ2-3	CASSEWLAGTDTQYF	TGCGCCAGCAGTGAGTGGCTAGCGGGGACAGATACGCAGTATTTT